The 8 T cell receptor beta chains given below trace back to one sample, sequenced in a study of shared clonotypes between healthy human individuals. Using immunoSEQ multiplex PCR, the repertoire was profiled, and TCRdb retains in-frame clones only, with some absent. The sample yields fewer than 600,000 clones, about 85% seen once. Source material: PBMCs. The receptors originated from a middle-aged woman in good health. Some clones in this sample may be carry-over from other donors' samples.

This chain connects TRBV29-1 to TRBJ1-1; D may be TRBD1 (6 bases). The CDR3 spans 14 residues. CDR1 SQVTM and CDR2 ANQGSEA come from the germline V gene. V lost 6 bases and J 4 bases, leaving 18 bases between the germline ends. In DNA, the CDR3 is TGCAGCGTAGAAAACCCAGGGGTTGTCACTGAAGCTTTCTTT. As protein: CSVENPGVVTEAFF. Filled out from reference TRBV29-1 and TRBJ1-1, the complete variable domain reads SAVISQKPSRDICQRGTSLTIQCQVDSQVTMMFWYRQQPGQSLTLIATANQGSEATYESGFVIDKFPISRPNLTFSTLTVSNMSPEDSSIYLCSVENPGVVTEAFFGQGTRLTVV.

The chain joins TRBV5-1 to TRBJ2-1; TRBD2 matches at 13 bases. This CDR3 has 16 residues. Germline V gives CDR1 SGHRS, CDR2 YFSETQ. The V segment lost 1 base and the J segment 7 bases; nucleotides outside the gene matches: 5. CDR3 sequence reads: CASSLTLAGGWNEQFF. DNA for the CDR3: TGCGCCAGCAGCTTGACACTAGCGGGAGGGTGGAATGAGCAGTTCTTC.

The gene calls are TRBV5-1 and TRBJ2-7; TRBD2 matches 12 bases. With 5 bases clipped from V and 0 bases from J, the junction kept 3 bases outside the gene matches. Germline lookup yields CDR1 SGHRS and CDR2 YFSETQ. The CDR3 extends over 15 amino acids. CDR3 amino acids: CASRQTSGSSYEQYF. In DNA form, the CDR3 reads TGCGCCAGCAGACAGACTAGCGGGAGCTCCTACGAGCAGTACTTC.

This clone was picked up a small number of times. CDR3 sequence (DNA): TGTGCCAGCAGGCTAGACAGGGCGGTTGGTGAAGCTTTCTTT. Translated: CASRLDRAVGEAFF. The chain has TRBV6-5 and TRBJ1-1, with 7 bases identical to TRBD1. Germline V gives CDR1 MNHEY, CDR2 SVGAGI. Trimming removed 6 bases from V and 7 bases from J; junction bases left unmatched: 11. This CDR3 contains 14 residues.

The chain links TRBV10-3 to TRBJ2-2; a weak D match, TRBD2 (6 bases). V lost 3 bases and J 0 bases, leaving 11 bases between the germline ends. This CDR3 is built from 16 residues. Per the germline V gene, CDR1 is ENHRY and CDR2 is SYGVKD. CDR3 sequence reads: CAISDVGGANTGELFF. The CDR3 DNA sequence: TGTGCCATCAGTGATGTGGGAGGCGCGAACACCGGGGAGCTGTTTTTT.

This chain uses TRBV5-4 with TRBJ2-1; 10 bases are shared with TRBD2. CDR3 length: 18 amino acids. V lost 0 bases to trimming and J lost 5 bases; unmatched junction nucleotides: 11. Germline V CDR1 and CDR2: SGHNT, YYREEE (reference sequence). The CDR3 DNA reads as TGTGCCAGCAGCTTGGCGGTCCTAGCGGGAGTTAAAGACAATGAGCAGTTCTTC. Protein sequence: CASSLAVLAGVKDNEQFF.

The J gene is TRBJ1-1, the V gene TRBV18; 12 bases match TRBD1. V lost 4 bases, J lost 5 bases, and 5 bases stayed unmatched. This CDR3 has 15 residues. Germline-derived CDR1 and CDR2 are KGHSH and LQKENI. The CDR3 DNA reads as TGTGCCAGCTCACAGGGACAGGGGGCGCAAACTGAAGCTTTCTTT. Its protein is CASSQGQGAQTEAFF.

V gene TRBV9 combines with J gene TRBJ1-2; unclear D gene. The length of the CDR3 is 15 residues. Germline values: CDR1 SGDLS, CDR2 YYNGEE. The germline V and J ends were trimmed by 0 bases and 5 bases, with 14 bases remaining between them. As DNA, the CDR3 is TGTGCCAGCAGCGTAGAGGTCAATCCATTGTATGGCTACACCTTC. This encodes CASSVEVNPLYGYTF.